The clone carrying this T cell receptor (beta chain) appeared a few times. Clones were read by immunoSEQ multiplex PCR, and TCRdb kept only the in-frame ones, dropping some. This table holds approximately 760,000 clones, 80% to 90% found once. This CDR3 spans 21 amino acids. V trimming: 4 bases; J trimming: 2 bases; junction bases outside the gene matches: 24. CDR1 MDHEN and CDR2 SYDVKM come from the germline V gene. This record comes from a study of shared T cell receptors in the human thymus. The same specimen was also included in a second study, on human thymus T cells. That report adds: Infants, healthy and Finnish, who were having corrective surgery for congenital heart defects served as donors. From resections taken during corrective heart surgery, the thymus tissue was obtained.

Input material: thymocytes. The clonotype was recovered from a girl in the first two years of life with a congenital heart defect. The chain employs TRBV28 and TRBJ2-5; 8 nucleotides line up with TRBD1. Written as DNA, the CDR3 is TGTGCCAGCAGTTCGGGGGCCTTCGACAGGGGCTTAGGGTCGCAACAAGAGACCCAGTACTTC. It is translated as CASSSGAFDRGLGSQQETQYF. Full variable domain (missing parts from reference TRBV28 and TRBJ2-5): DVKVTQSSRYLVKRTGEKVFLECVQDMDHENMFWYRQDPGLGLRLIYFSYDVKMKEKGDIPEGYSVSREKKERFSLILESASTNQTSMYLCASSSGAFDRGLGSQQETQYFGPGTRLLVL.